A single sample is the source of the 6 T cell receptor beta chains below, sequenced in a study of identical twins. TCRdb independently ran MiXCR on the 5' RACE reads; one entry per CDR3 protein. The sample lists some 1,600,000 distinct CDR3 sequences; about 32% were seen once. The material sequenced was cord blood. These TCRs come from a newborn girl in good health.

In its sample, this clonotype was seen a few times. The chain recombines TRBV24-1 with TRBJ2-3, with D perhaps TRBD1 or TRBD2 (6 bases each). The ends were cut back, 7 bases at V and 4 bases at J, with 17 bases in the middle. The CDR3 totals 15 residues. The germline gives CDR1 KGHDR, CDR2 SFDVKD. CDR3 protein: CATRGFSGGSDTQYF. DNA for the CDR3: TGTGCCACCAGAGGCTTTTCCGGGGGCTCAGATACGCAGTATTTT.

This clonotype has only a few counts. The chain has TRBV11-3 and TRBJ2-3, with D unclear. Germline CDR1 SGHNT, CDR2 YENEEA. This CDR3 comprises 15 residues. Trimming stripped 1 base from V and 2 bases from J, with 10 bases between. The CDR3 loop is CASSLVEQYTDTQYF. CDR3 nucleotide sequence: TGTGCCAGCAGCTTAGTCGAACAGTACACAGATACGCAGTATTTT.

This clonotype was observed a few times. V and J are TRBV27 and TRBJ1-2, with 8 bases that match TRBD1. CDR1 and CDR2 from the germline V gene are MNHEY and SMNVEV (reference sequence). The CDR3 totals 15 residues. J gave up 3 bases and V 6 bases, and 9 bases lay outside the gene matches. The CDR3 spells CASRSDRDSDYGYTF. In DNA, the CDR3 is TGTGCCAGCAGGTCGGACAGGGATTCTGACTATGGCTACACCTTC.

CDR3 coding DNA: TGTGCCAGTAGTATCCTTCCGACAGGAATAAATGAAAAACTGTTTTTT. Protein: CASSILPTGINEKLFF. J is TRBJ1-4 and V is TRBV19; TRBD1 might be the D (6 bases). CDR1 and CDR2 (germline): LNHDA, SQIVND (reference sequence). The CDR3 has 16 amino acids. Trimming removed 3 bases at V and 5 bases at J, with 16 bases between.

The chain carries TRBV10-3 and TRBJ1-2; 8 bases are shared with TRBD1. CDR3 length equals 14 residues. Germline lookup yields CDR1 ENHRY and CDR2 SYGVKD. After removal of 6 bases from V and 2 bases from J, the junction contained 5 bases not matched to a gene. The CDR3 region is CAISPTGVNYGYTF. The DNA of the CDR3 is TGTGCCATCAGCCCGACAGGGGTAAACTATGGCTACACCTTC.

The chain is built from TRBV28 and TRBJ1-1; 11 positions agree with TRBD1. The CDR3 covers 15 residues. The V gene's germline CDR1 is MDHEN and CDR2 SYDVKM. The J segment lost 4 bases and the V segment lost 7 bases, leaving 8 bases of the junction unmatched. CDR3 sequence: CASTLPGTGGTEAFF. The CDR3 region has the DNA TGTGCCAGCACCCTTCCCGGGACAGGGGGCACTGAAGCTTTCTTT.